These 26 T cell receptor beta chains share one sample of origin, sequenced in a study of blood T cell repertoires in COVID-19. Clones were read by immunoSEQ multiplex PCR, and TCRdb kept only the in-frame ones, dropping some. The sample includes about 430,000 clones, 88% seen only once; the top ten take about 1.5%. Sequencing was carried out using PBMCs or T cells enriched from blood (not recorded which). The origin of the receptors is a woman under 30 who had been exposed to COVID-19.

The chain employs TRBV7-2 and TRBJ2-7, with 10 nucleotides matching TRBD2. The V gene end was trimmed by 5 bases and the J gene end by 2 bases; junction bases not matched to a gene: 3. The CDR3 spans 14 residues. The V gene's germline CDR1 is SGHTA and CDR2 FQGNSA. DNA for the CDR3: TGTGCCAGCAGCAGACTAGCGGGCCCCTACGAGCAGTACTTC. Translating it yields CASSRLAGPYEQYF.

This chain uses TRBV28 with TRBJ1-1; TRBD1 might be the D (6 bases). The CDR3 spans 12 residues. The germline V and J ends were trimmed by 10 bases and 11 bases, with 20 bases remaining between them. Looked up from germline, CDR1 is MDHEN and CDR2 is SYDVKM. The CDR3 nucleotides are TGTGCCACCACCTCCACAGGGATTATGGCTTTCTTT. This encodes CATTSTGIMAFF.

On this clone: Mismatch with germline at one junction end may stem from a read error. This sequence joins TRBV7-7 and TRBJ2-2; TRBD1 agrees at 8 bases. From germline, CDR1 is SSHAT and CDR2 FNYEAQ (reference sequence). The CDR3 is 15 residues long. The DNA of the CDR3 is TGTGCTAGCAGCTTAGGACAGGGGAACACCGGGGAGCTGTTTTTT. Translating it yields CASSLGQGNTGELFF.

This chain links TRBV3-1 (or the pseudogene TRBV3-2) with TRBJ2-5; 10 bases match TRBD2. The CDR3 totals 19 residues. The V segment lost 6 bases and the J segment 2 bases; nucleotides outside the gene matches: 18. Per the germline V gene, CDR1 is LGHDT and CDR2 is YNNKEL (reference sequence). This CDR3 is CASRRISGGTYPEQETQYF. Written as DNA, the CDR3 is TGTGCCAGCAGGAGGATTAGCGGGGGGACCTACCCCGAACAAGAGACCCAGTACTTC.

The chain is built from TRBV9 and TRBJ2-5; 7 positions agree with TRBD1. The V gene's germline CDR1 is SGDLS and CDR2 YYNGEE. Trimming cost V 5 bases and J 2 bases; bases outside gene matches: 0. The length of the CDR3 is 12 residues. The CDR3 DNA is TGTGCCAGCAGGGGACAGCAAGAGACCCAGTACTTC. Its protein product is CASRGQQETQYF.

The chain links TRBV7-3 to TRBJ2-2; TRBD2 agrees at 13 bases. Trimming took 5 bases from V and 4 from J; bases not matched to a gene: 10. Germline-derived CDR1 and CDR2 are SGHTA and FQGTGA. CDR3 length equals 18 residues. CDR3 in amino acids: CASSPWKLAGGPTGELFF. The CDR3 bases are TGTGCCAGCAGCCCGTGGAAACTAGCGGGGGGGCCCACCGGGGAGCTGTTTTTT.

The chain combines TRBV13 with TRBJ2-3, with 9 bases matching TRBD2. The V gene's germline CDR1 is PRHDT and CDR2 FYEKMQ (reference sequence). With V trimmed by 2 bases and J by 0 bases, 6 bases remained unmatched. CDR3 length equals 17 residues. CDR3 sequence: CASSLLYSGSSTDTQYF. The DNA for the CDR3 is TGTGCCAGCAGCTTATTATATAGCGGGAGTAGCACAGATACGCAGTATTTT.

This clone was seen just once. The DNA for the CDR3 is TGTGCCAGCAGCTTAGTTAGGGCAGGGGGCGACGAGCAGTACTTC. Amino acids: CASSLVRAGGDEQYF. This chain joins TRBV7-9 and TRBJ2-7; 8 bases match TRBD1. J lost 5 bases, V lost 1 base, and 7 bases had no gene match. The V gene's germline CDR1 is SEHNR and CDR2 FQNEAQ (reference sequence). There are 15 residues in the CDR3.

The rearrangement uses TRBV6-6 and TRBJ2-3; TRBD2 might be the D (7 bases). CDR3 length: 15 amino acids. Germline assignment: CDR1 MNHNY and CDR2 SVGAGI (reference sequence). Trimming cost V 6 bases and J 2 bases, with 15 bases left between them. CDR3 sequence reads: CASSRGGAVTDTQYF. CDR3 nucleotides: TGTGCCAGCAGCCGCGGGGGCGCGGTCACAGATACGCAGTATTTT.

The gene calls are TRBV11-1 and TRBJ2-7; 8 bases match TRBD1. V gave up 5 bases and J gave up 2 bases; unmatched junction bases: 8. Looked up from germline, CDR1 is SGHAT and CDR2 is FQDESV (reference sequence). The CDR3 covers 15 residues. The CDR3 DNA reads TGTGCCAGCAGCCCGGGACAGGAGGGCACCTACGAGCAGTACTTC. Its translation: CASSPGQEGTYEQYF.

This chain joins TRBV7-9 and TRBJ1-5; 7 nucleotides line up with TRBD1. The germline V gene has CDR1 SEHNR and CDR2 FQNEAQ (reference sequence). This CDR3 has 16 residues. The ends lost 1 base at V and 6 bases at J; junction bases unmatched: 9. The CDR3 nucleotides are TGTGCCAGCAGCTTAGGCCAGGGGGGCGCCTTTCAGCCCCAGCATTTT. It is translated as CASSLGQGGAFQPQHF.

The CDR3 reads CAWSGPGGNYEQYF. In nucleotides, the CDR3 is TGTGCCTGGAGTGGGCCAGGGGGCAACTACGAGCAGTACTTC. The chain joins TRBV30 to TRBJ2-7; 8 bases align to TRBD1. The V gene's germline CDR1 is GTSNPN and CDR2 SVGIG (reference sequence). V lost 1 base and J lost 3; bases outside the gene matches: 5. CDR3 size: 14 residues.

The rearrangement uses TRBV30 and TRBJ1-1, with a weak D call TRBD1 (6 bases). The CDR3 runs to 17 residues. CDR1 is GTSNPN and CDR2 is SVGIG in the germline V gene (reference sequence). V lost 3 bases, J lost 6 bases, and 26 bases lay in between. CDR3 bases: TGTGCCTGGAGCCAAACCGGGACAACTCTAGGACACGCTGAAGCTTTCTTT. Protein: CAWSQTGTTLGHAEAFF.

V usage is TRBV6-5 and J usage is TRBJ1-6; the D gene is possibly TRBD1 (6 bases). This CDR3 is 16 amino acids long. Germline lookup yields CDR1 MNHEY and CDR2 SVGAGI. Trimming stripped 2 bases from V and 9 bases from J, with 17 bases between. This CDR3 is CASSYSPTGGGSPLHF. Here the CDR3 DNA reads TGTGCCAGCAGTTACAGCCCGACAGGTGGAGGTTCACCCCTCCACTTT.

The V call is TRBV5-1, the J call TRBJ1-4; no definite D call. Germline V lookup: CDR1 SGHRS, CDR2 YFSETQ. This CDR3 spans 14 amino acids. V lost 4 bases to trimming and J lost 5 bases, with 12 bases between them. The CDR3 loop is CASSREAENEKLFF. CDR3 bases: TGCGCCAGCAGCCGGGAGGCAGAGAATGAAAAACTGTTTTTT.

V is TRBV4-3 and J is TRBJ1-1; TRBD1 matches 8 bases. V lost 0 bases, J lost 4 bases, and 4 bases stayed unmatched. Germline CDR1 LGHNA, CDR2 YSLEER. This CDR3 contains 15 residues. The CDR3 spells CASSQEGTGPTEAFF. The CDR3 nucleotides read TGCGCCAGCAGCCAAGAGGGGACAGGCCCCACTGAAGCTTTCTTT.

In its sample, this clone was seen once. The chain uses TRBV5-6 and TRBJ2-1, with D possibly matching TRBD1 (6 bases). This CDR3 has 13 residues. Trimming pared 4 bases from V and 5 bases from J, leaving 10 bases between. In germline, CDR1 is SGHDT, CDR2 YYEEEE. In DNA, the CDR3 is TGTGCCAGCAGCCCGGACAGCAACAATGAGCAGTTCTTC. Translating it yields CASSPDSNNEQFF.

The chain uses TRBV29-1 and TRBJ2-1; TRBD1 agrees at 9 bases. CDR3 length: 13 amino acids. CDR1 is SQVTM, CDR2 ANQGSEA, per germline. The junction had 2 bases not matched to a gene; V was cut back by 7 bases and J by 1 base. The CDR3 region is CSGGQGSYNEQFF. Here the CDR3 DNA reads TGCAGCGGAGGACAGGGGTCCTACAATGAGCAGTTCTTC.

This sequence joins TRBV18 and TRBJ1-4; no clear D gene. The CDR3 totals 14 residues. Germline CDR1 is KGHSH and CDR2 is LQKENI. Trimming stripped 6 bases from V and 3 bases from J, with 11 bases between. CDR3 nucleotide sequence: TGTGCCAGCTCCCAATACGGGGCTAATGAAAAACTGTTTTTT. This encodes CASSQYGANEKLFF.

Remarks on this clone: The sample contains more than one DNA sequence encoding this CDR3. The chain employs TRBV18 and TRBJ2-5; 9 positions match TRBD2. The germline V gene encodes CDR1 KGHSH and CDR2 LQKENI. Germline trimming cut 0 bases from V and 1 base from J; bases unmatched to any gene: 0. The CDR3 sequence is 15 residues long. The CDR3 reads CASSPPTSGQETQYF. CDR3 DNA: TGTGCCAGCTCACCACCGACTAGCGGCCAAGAGACCCAGTACTTC.

J is TRBJ2-1 and V is TRBV6-5; the D gene is possibly TRBD2 (6 bases). Trimming stripped 8 bases from V and 8 bases from J, with 16 bases between. This CDR3 has 13 amino acids. Looked up from germline, CDR1 is MNHEY and CDR2 is SVGAGI. This CDR3 is CASGRYASDEQFF. The CDR3, as DNA: TGTGCCAGCGGGAGGTACGCCTCGGATGAGCAGTTCTTC.

This chain connects TRBV2 to TRBJ2-1; 13 bases align to TRBD2. The CDR3 length is 17 residues. From germline, CDR1 is SNHLY and CDR2 FYNNEI. The junction had 6 bases not matched to a gene; V was cut back by 7 bases and J by 0 bases. The CDR3 DNA is TGTGCCAGCACCGGACTAGCGGGAGATAGCTCCTACAATGAGCAGTTCTTC. Its translation: CASTGLAGDSSYNEQFF.

This rearrangement joins TRBV2 to TRBJ1-2; TRBD1 is a possible D gene (5 bases). The germline V and J ends were trimmed by 2 bases and 8 bases, with 18 bases remaining between them. This CDR3 spans 15 amino acids. CDR1 is SNHLY, CDR2 FYNNEI, per germline. The CDR3 sequence is CASSESPAGRVGYTF. The DNA of the CDR3 is TGTGCCAGCAGTGAATCCCCTGCAGGGCGAGTCGGCTACACCTTC.

The gene calls are TRBV5-4 and TRBJ2-3; 10 bases match TRBD2. CDR1 is SGHNT and CDR2 is YYREEE in the germline V gene (reference sequence). The V and J ends lost 5 bases and 4 bases, in that order; junction bases with no gene match: 10. The CDR3 has 16 amino acids. The CDR3, as DNA: TGTGCCAGCAGGGACACTGCAGCGGGGGGGCCAGATACGCAGTATTTT. Translating it yields CASRDTAAGGPDTQYF. The whole variable domain, remainder taken from reference TRBV5-4 and TRBJ2-3, is ETGVTQSPTHLIKTRGQQVTLRCSSQSGHNTVSWYQQALGQGPQFIFQYYREEENGRGNFPPRFSGLQFPNYSSELNVNALELDDSALYLCASRDTAAGGPDTQYFGPGTRLTVL.

This chain links TRBV27 with TRBJ2-7; TRBD1 aligns across 7 bases. The ends lost 1 base at V and 5 bases at J; junction bases unmatched: 2. Germline V lookup: CDR1 MNHEY, CDR2 SMNVEV (reference sequence). This CDR3 is built from 13 residues. The CDR3 nucleotides are TGTGCCAGCAGTTTATTGACAGGGAACGAGCAGTACTTC. Its protein is CASSLLTGNEQYF.

The V and J genes are TRBV11-2 and TRBJ2-5; D unresolved. Per the germline V gene, CDR1 is SGHAT and CDR2 is FQNNGV. V gave up 4 bases and J gave up 3 bases, with 3 bases separating them. The CDR3 has 11 amino acids. This CDR3 is CASSYKETQYF. The CDR3 region has the DNA TGTGCCAGCAGCTACAAAGAGACCCAGTACTTC.